This is a list of T cell receptor beta chains from one sample in a study of identical twins. From the 5' RACE reads, TCRdb called clonotypes with MiXCR, one entry per CDR3 protein. Counted here are approximately 620,000 distinct CDR3 sequences, over 8.5% occurring once; the ten biggest clones make up approximately 0.96%. The same sample was also used in a study of yellow fever vaccine responses in identical twins.

The sample was PBMCs. These receptor sequences come from a young woman in good health. CDR3s include the opening cysteine and the closing phenylalanine or tryptophan. Fields, in order: V gene, CDR3 protein.

V: TRBV5-1; CDR3: CASSTTGVNEQYF
V: TRBV21-1; CDR3: CASSIPQGQGCDEQYF
V: TRBV4-3; CDR3: CASSQGVGREADTQYF
V: TRBV7-6; CDR3: CASRAGGPGVNTEAFF
V: TRBV5-1; CDR3: CASSVSVGNSPLHF
V: TRBV24-1; CDR3: CATSDRRTSGGSYEQYF
V: TRBV10-3; CDR3: CAISGRTGELFF
V: TRBV5-1; CDR3: CASSKRPSGDGELFF
V: TRBV3-1; CDR3: CASSLTRDPRIKIKQYF
V: TRBV5-1; CDR3: CASSGGRGNEQFF
V: TRBV4-2; CDR3: CASSQTLVGELFF
V: TRBV5-8; CDR3: CASSVALIDASIDEQYF
V: TRBV7-2; CDR3: CASSAAGTGTGELFF
V: TRBV18; CDR3: CASSSLNYEQYF
V: TRBV7-9; CDR3: CASSLASPYEQYF
V: TRBV5-1; CDR3: CASSLGTGTSSNYGYTF
V: TRBV20-1; CDR3: CSAREAGVPYEQYF
V: TRBV4-2; CDR3: CASSLPGLAGEGQETQYF
V: TRBV27; CDR3: CASTAGGQYNEQFF
V: TRBV27; CDR3: CASSLIDRVEETQYF
V: TRBV2; CDR3: CASSRLGSGNTIYF
V: TRBV7-2; CDR3: CASRGWNTGELFF
V: TRBV7-2; CDR3: CASSRQSGALNEQFF
V: TRBV11-1; CDR3: CASSSGLAGGSYNEQFF
V: TRBV20-1; CDR3: CSAPPRSSYNEQFF
V: TRBV12-3/TRBV12-4; CDR3: CASSPQAAGSYGYTF
V: TRBV24-1; CDR3: CATSDRGWGSNEQFF
V: TRBV12-3/TRBV12-4; CDR3: CASSISDRLGNEQFF
V: TRBV27; CDR3: CASSPGGTGQYF
V: TRBV11-2; CDR3: CASSLERVVNTEAFF
V: TRBV29-1; CDR3: CSVRGGQPNEKLFF
V: TRBV7-9; CDR3: CASSLATPSSDTQYF
V: TRBV12-3/TRBV12-4; CDR3: CASSLDRLASTDTQYF
V: TRBV12-3/TRBV12-4; CDR3: CASSFAVSGYTF
V: TRBV21-1; CDR3: CASSNQDEGAAGDTQYF
V: TRBV2; CDR3: CASSENRGRKSYEQYF
V: TRBV5-1; CDR3: CASSLVSGATILYEQYF
V: TRBV5-6; CDR3: CASSLVGGSNSPLHF
V: TRBV24-1; CDR3: CATAEGANQPQHF
V: TRBV5-1; CDR3: CASSWGTGRTDTQYF
V: TRBV6-6; CDR3: CASKSRAGGYTF